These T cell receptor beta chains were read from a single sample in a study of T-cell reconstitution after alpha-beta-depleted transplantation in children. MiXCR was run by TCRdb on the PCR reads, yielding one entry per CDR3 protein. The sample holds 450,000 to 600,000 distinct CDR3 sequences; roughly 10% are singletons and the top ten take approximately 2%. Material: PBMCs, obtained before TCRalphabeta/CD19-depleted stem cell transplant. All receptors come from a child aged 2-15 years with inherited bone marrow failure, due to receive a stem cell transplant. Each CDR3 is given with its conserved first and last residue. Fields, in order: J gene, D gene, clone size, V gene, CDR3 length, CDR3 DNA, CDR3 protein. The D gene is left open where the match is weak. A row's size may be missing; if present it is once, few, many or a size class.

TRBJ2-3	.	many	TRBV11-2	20	TGTGCCAGCAGCTTCCCAACGAGATTGGGGAGCCTTATTGGGACAGATACGCAGTATTTT	CASSFPTRLGSLIGTDTQYF
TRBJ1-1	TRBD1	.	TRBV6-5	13	TGTGCCAGCAGTTACGGGACAGGGGCTGAAGCTTTCTTT	CASSYGTGAEAFF
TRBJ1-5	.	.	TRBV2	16	TGTGCCAGCAGTGATTTTGGGGGCAAGAGCAATCAGCCCCAGCATTTT	CASSDFGGKSNQPQHF
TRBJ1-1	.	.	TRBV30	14	TGTGCCTGGGGGACGACAGGTTTGAACACTGAAGCTTTCTTT	CAWGTTGLNTEAFF
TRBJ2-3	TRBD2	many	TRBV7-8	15	TGTGCCAGCAGCTACACTAGCGGATCTACAGATACGCAGTATTTT	CASSYTSGSTDTQYF
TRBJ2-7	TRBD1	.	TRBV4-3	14	TGCGCCAGCAGCCACGGACAGGGGGCGGCCGAGCAGTACTTC	CASSHGQGAAEQYF
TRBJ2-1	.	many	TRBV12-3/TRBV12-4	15	TGTGCCAGCAGTCCTAGGACTGCGGGGTTCGATGAGCAGTTCTTC	CASSPRTAGFDEQFF
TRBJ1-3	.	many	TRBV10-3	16	TGTGCCATCAGTGGTCGAGCGCAGAGCTCTGGAAACACCATATATTTT	CAISGRAQSSGNTIYF
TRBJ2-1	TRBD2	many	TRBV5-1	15	TGCGCCAGCAGCCAGTTAGCGGGAGGGAGTGGTGAGCAGTTCTTC	CASSQLAGGSGEQFF
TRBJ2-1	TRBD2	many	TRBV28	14	TGTGCCAGCCTGTCGGGACTAGCGGGTAATGAGCAGTTCTTC	CASLSGLAGNEQFF